The entry below gives a single TCR beta chain sequence along with its context. These data come from a study of blood T cell repertoires in COVID-19. The table came from immunoSEQ multiplex PCR; TCRdb's copy has only in-frame clones and leaves some out. Of 60,000 to 80,000 clones in the sample, roughly 83% are singletons; the top ten hold 8% to 9%. This CDR3 contains 15 residues. The germline V gene encodes CDR1 PRHDT and CDR2 FYEKMQ (reference sequence). V was shortened by 5 bases and J by 0 bases, with 11 bases between the two germline ends. The clonotype comes from a man aged 50-59 years with active COVID-19. The specimen was peripheral blood. The chain combines TRBV13 with TRBJ2-1, with D possibly TRBD1 on 6 matching bases. CDR3 residues: CASSTGTYSYNEQFF. DNA of the CDR3: TGTGCCAGCAGCACCGGGACATACTCCTACAATGAGCAGTTCTTC.